Each of the 10 T cell receptor beta chains below was sequenced from the same sample in a study of T cells in localized non-small cell lung cancer. Sequencing was performed with immunoSEQ multiplex PCR; in TCRdb, only in-frame clones are kept and a portion is missing. The top ten clones hold roughly 4% of a sample with 90,000 to 95,000 clones, approximately 91% of them seen once. Sequenced here: PBMCs, sampled before any cancer treatment. These receptor sequences come from a woman aged 35 to 70 with stage II squamous cell lung carcinoma.

The chain couples TRBV10-1 to TRBJ2-2; D may be TRBD2 (6 bases). The CDR3 spans 16 residues. Germline values: CDR1 WNHNN, CDR2 SYGVQD (reference sequence). V was trimmed by 3 bases and J by 0 bases, leaving 11 bases between them. This chain's CDR3 is CASSDPGLSNTGELFF. The CDR3 DNA is TGCGCCAGCAGTGACCCGGGACTTTCGAACACCGGGGAGCTGTTTTTT.

This chain uses TRBV10-2 with TRBJ2-3, with 7 nucleotides matching TRBD2. This CDR3 contains 13 residues. The germline gives CDR1 WSHSY, CDR2 SAAADI. The J segment lost 5 bases and the V segment lost 6 bases, leaving 5 bases of the junction unmatched. The CDR3 bases are TGCGCCAGCAGGGGGCGGGGGAGAGATACGCAGTATTTT. It is translated as CASRGRGRDTQYF.

The chain has TRBV27 and TRBJ2-3, with 12 positions matching TRBD2. CDR3 size: 16 residues. Trimming took 7 bases from V and 4 from J; bases not matched to a gene: 9. Germline CDR1 reads MNHEY; CDR2 reads SMNVEV (reference sequence). The CDR3 coding sequence is TGTGCCAGCACCCCTAGGACTAGCGGGATTTCAGATACGCAGTATTTT. Translated, it gives CASTPRTSGISDTQYF.

The chain links TRBV7-8 to TRBJ2-1; D remains unclear. The CDR3 has 11 residues. Germline CDR1 is SGHVS and CDR2 is FQNEAQ. The V end lost 5 bases, the J end lost 5 bases, and 4 bases lay between the germline ends. This CDR3 is CASSLNNEQFF. CDR3 DNA sequence: TGTGCCAGCAGCCTTAACAATGAGCAGTTCTTC.

The CDR3 bases are TGTGCCAGCAGTTGGACCGGGACAGCTTATAATGAAAAACTGTTTTTT. As protein: CASSWTGTAYNEKLFF. The chain recombines TRBV28 with TRBJ1-4; TRBD1 matches at 7 bases. This CDR3 contains 16 residues. In germline, CDR1 is MDHEN, CDR2 SYDVKM. J gave up 4 bases and V 4 bases, and 9 bases lay outside the gene matches.

The chain has TRBV18 and TRBJ2-5, with 10 bases that match TRBD1. The V gene end was trimmed by 3 bases and the J gene end by 2 bases; junction bases not matched to a gene: 6. The CDR3 is 16 residues long. Germline V gene data show CDR1 as KGHSH and CDR2 as LQKENI. The CDR3 loop reads CASSPLGTGEQETQYF. The CDR3 nucleotides read TGTGCCAGCTCACCCTTGGGGACAGGGGAACAAGAGACCCAGTACTTC.

This chain joins TRBV6-1 and TRBJ2-7, with 9 bases matching TRBD1. V lost 4 bases and J lost 0; bases outside the gene matches: 7. Per the germline V gene, CDR1 is MNHNS and CDR2 is SASEGT. The CDR3 sequence is 16 residues long. In DNA, the CDR3 is TGTGCCAGCAGTGCGACGGGACAGGGTTACTCCTACGAGCAGTACTTC. Amino acids: CASSATGQGYSYEQYF.

V usage is TRBV18 and J usage is TRBJ2-1; TRBD2 is a possible D gene (6 bases). Trimming removed 1 base at V and 10 bases at J, with 20 bases between. The CDR3 runs to 16 residues. CDR1 is KGHSH, CDR2 LQKENI, per germline. CDR3 residues: CASSPRASHTGDEQFF. The CDR3 nucleotides are TGTGCCAGCTCACCACGGGCGAGCCACACGGGAGACGAGCAGTTCTTC. Combining the CDR3 with reference TRBV18 and TRBJ2-1 gives the whole variable domain NAGVMQNPRHLVRRRGQEARLRCSPMKGHSHVYWYRQLPEEGLKFMVYLQKENIIDESGMPKERFSAEFPKEGPSILRIQQVVRGDSAAYFCASSPRASHTGDEQFFGPGTRLTVL.

The gene calls are TRBV18 and TRBJ2-4; TRBD2 matches 9 bases. After removal of 0 bases from V and 6 bases from J, the junction contained 3 bases not matched to a gene. Germline values: CDR1 KGHSH, CDR2 LQKENI. This CDR3 is 15 amino acids long. The CDR3 sequence is CASSPPGREGNIQYF. CDR3 sequence (DNA): TGTGCCAGCTCACCACCGGGGCGGGAGGGAAACATTCAGTACTTC. The full variable domain, rest sourced from reference TRBV18 and TRBJ2-4, is NAGVMQNPRHLVRRRGQEARLRCSPMKGHSHVYWYRQLPEEGLKFMVYLQKENIIDESGMPKERFSAEFPKEGPSILRIQQVVRGDSAAYFCASSPPGREGNIQYFGAGTRLSVL.

This chain links TRBV19 with TRBJ2-2; 10 positions agree with TRBD2. Germline loops: CDR1 LNHDA, CDR2 SQIVND (reference sequence). The CDR3 loop spans 16 amino acids. The ends lost 6 bases at V and 2 bases at J; junction bases unmatched: 6. The CDR3 nucleotides are TGTGCCAGTAGACACAGGACTAGCGGAAACACCGGGGAGCTGTTTTTT. Translation gives CASRHRTSGNTGELFF. The full variable domain, rest sourced from reference TRBV19 and TRBJ2-2, is DGGITQSPKYLFRKEGQNVTLSCEQNLNHDAMYWYRQDPGQGLRLIYYSQIVNDFQKGDIAEGYSVSREKKESFPLTVTSAQKNPTAFYLCASRHRTSGNTGELFFGEGSRLTVL.